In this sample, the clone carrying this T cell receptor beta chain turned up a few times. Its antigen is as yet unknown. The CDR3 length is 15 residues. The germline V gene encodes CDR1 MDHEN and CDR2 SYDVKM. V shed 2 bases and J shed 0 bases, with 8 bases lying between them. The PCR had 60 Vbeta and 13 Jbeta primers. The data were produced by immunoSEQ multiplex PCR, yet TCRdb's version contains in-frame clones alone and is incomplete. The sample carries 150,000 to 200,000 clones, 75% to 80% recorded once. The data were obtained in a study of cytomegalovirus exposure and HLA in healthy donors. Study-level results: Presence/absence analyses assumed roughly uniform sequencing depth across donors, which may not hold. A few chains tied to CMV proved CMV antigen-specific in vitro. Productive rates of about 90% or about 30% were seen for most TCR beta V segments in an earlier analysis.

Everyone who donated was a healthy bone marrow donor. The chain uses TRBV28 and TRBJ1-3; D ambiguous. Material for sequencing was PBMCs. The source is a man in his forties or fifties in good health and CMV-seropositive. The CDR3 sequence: CASSLRESSGNTIYF. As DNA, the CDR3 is TGTGCCAGCAGTTTAAGGGAGAGCTCTGGAAACACCATATATTTT.